What follows are 26 T cell receptor beta chains derived from one specimen sequenced in a study of blood T cell repertoires in COVID-19. Here immunoSEQ multiplex PCR was the method, and the copy in TCRdb shows in-frame clones only, minus some. This sample has 200,000 to 300,000 clones; 88% occur once, and the top ten carry roughly 4%. The specimen sequenced was peripheral blood. These receptors came from a man in his sixties who had recovered from COVID-19.

The J gene is TRBJ2-7, the V gene TRBV13, with TRBD2 as a possible D gene (5 bases). Looked up from germline, CDR1 is PRHDT and CDR2 is FYEKMQ (reference sequence). The V end lost 6 bases, the J end lost 0 bases, and 15 bases lay between the germline ends. The CDR3 runs 15 residues. CDR3 in DNA: TGTGCCAGCAGTCCAAAACGGAGGAGCTCCTACGAGCAGTACTTC. Its protein is CASSPKRRSSYEQYF.

The chain is built from TRBV6-2 or TRBV6-3 and TRBJ2-3; the match to TRBD2 covers 9 bases. J was trimmed by 1 base and V by 4 bases; bases with no gene match: 6. Germline values: CDR1 MNHEY, CDR2 SVGEGT. CDR3 size: 16 residues. CDR3 in amino acids: CASSWGASGGTDTQYF. The CDR3 region has the DNA TGTGCCAGCAGTTGGGGGGCTAGCGGGGGCACAGATACGCAGTATTTT.

V and J are TRBV5-4 and TRBJ2-5; the match to TRBD2 covers 8 bases. V lost 4 bases to trimming and J lost 2 bases; unmatched junction nucleotides: 13. Germline loops: CDR1 SGHNT, CDR2 YYREEE (reference sequence). The CDR3 extends over 17 amino acids. The CDR3 region has the DNA TGTGCCAGCAGCCGGGAGACTAGCGCCGGTTTTCAAGAGACCCAGTACTTC. Protein: CASSRETSAGFQETQYF.

The chain couples TRBV25-1 to TRBJ2-5; D might be TRBD2 (6 bases). Germline CDR1 and CDR2: MGHDK and SYGVNS. Trimming pared 7 bases from V and 5 bases from J, leaving 17 bases between. CDR3 length equals 14 residues. In nucleotides, the CDR3 is TGTGCCAGCACCGAGGCCGGGACTGATGAGACCCAGTACTTC. This gives the protein CASTEAGTDETQYF.

The genes are TRBV5-1 and TRBJ1-2; the D gene is possibly TRBD1 (5 bases). V was pared by 4 bases and J by 2 bases, with 9 bases between. Germline values: CDR1 SGHRS, CDR2 YFSETQ. The CDR3 has 13 amino acids. The CDR3: CASSQDKNYGYTF. The CDR3 coding sequence is TGCGCCAGCAGCCAGGACAAGAACTATGGCTACACCTTC. The whole variable domain, filled in from reference TRBV5-1 and TRBJ1-2, reads KAGVTQTPRYLIKTRGQQVTLSCSPISGHRSVSWYQQTPGQGLQFLFEYFSETQRNKGNFPGRFSGRQFSNSRSEMNVSTLELGDSALYLCASSQDKNYGYTFGSGTRLTVV.

This chain uses TRBV19 with TRBJ2-3; 8 bases line up with TRBD1. The CDR3 covers 15 residues. V trimming: 2 bases; J trimming: 3 bases; junction bases outside the gene matches: 4. Germline values: CDR1 LNHDA, CDR2 SQIVND (reference sequence). The CDR3 nucleotides are TGTGCCAGTAGTATACCGGACAGGGTTACAGATACGCAGTATTTT. Its protein product is CASSIPDRVTDTQYF.

On this clone: At the DNA level, this CDR3 is encoded by other sequences in the same sample as well. The V gene is TRBV9, the J gene TRBJ2-7; TRBD1 agrees at 8 bases. The junction had 3 bases not matched to a gene; V was cut back by 0 bases and J by 4 bases. The CDR3 contains 14 residues. CDR1 SGDLS and CDR2 YYNGEE come from the germline V gene. In DNA form, the CDR3 reads TGTGCCAGCAGCGTAGCTACAGGGGGGTACGAGCAGTACTTC. As protein: CASSVATGGYEQYF.

The CDR3, as DNA: TGTGCCAGCAGCCGCCAAAACAGGGCCCGTAATGAAAAACTGTTTTTT. The encoded protein is CASSRQNRARNEKLFF. The chain links TRBV5-5 to TRBJ1-4, with D tentatively TRBD1 (6 bases). The CDR3 length is 16 residues. V was clipped by 4 bases and J by 4 bases, with 17 bases between them. CDR1 and CDR2 from the germline V gene are SGHKS and YYEKEE (reference sequence).

The chain joins TRBV9 to TRBJ1-2; D is unresolved. Trimming pared 1 base from V and 7 bases from J, leaving 5 bases between. The germline gives CDR1 SGDLS, CDR2 YYNGEE. This CDR3 is 11 amino acids long. For the CDR3, the DNA is TGTGCCAGCAGCGTACCCAGTGGCTACACCTTC. Translated: CASSVPSGYTF.

This chain links TRBV5-4 with TRBJ1-1; D uncertain. There are 13 residues in the CDR3. Trimming left V 2 bases short and J 4 bases short, with 9 bases between. The germline gives CDR1 SGHNT, CDR2 YYREEE (reference sequence). CDR3 DNA: TGTGCCAGCAGCTTTCCCGGACTCACTGAAGCTTTCTTT. Its translation is CASSFPGLTEAFF.

This clone was seen more than once but under ten times. The V call is TRBV7-9, the J call TRBJ2-2, with a tentative D call TRBD2 (5 bases). Germline-derived CDR1 and CDR2 are SEHNR and FQNEAQ (reference sequence). V was cut by 4 bases and J by 7 bases, with 13 bases left in between. CDR3 length equals 14 residues. DNA of the CDR3: TGTGCCAGCAGCTCGCGACTGGAGGTCGGGGAGCTGTTTTTT. This translates into CASSSRLEVGELFF.

The chain has TRBV16 and TRBJ2-7; D remains ambiguous. The CDR3 spans 13 residues. The germline V gene has CDR1 KGHSY and CDR2 FQNENV. Trimming removed 0 bases at V and 2 bases at J, with 5 bases between. CDR3 DNA sequence: TGTGCCAGCAGCCAATCCGCGACCTACGAGCAGTACTTC. As protein: CASSQSATYEQYF.

V usage is TRBV2 and J usage is TRBJ2-2, with D possibly matching TRBD2 (6 bases). This CDR3 comprises 13 residues. Deletions cut 5 bases from V and 4 bases from J, with 8 bases between. Germline lookup yields CDR1 SNHLY and CDR2 FYNNEI. CDR3 bases: TGTGCCAGCAGTCAGACTAGCACCGGGGAGCTGTTTTTT. This sequence encodes CASSQTSTGELFF. Complete variable domain (other parts from reference TRBV2 and TRBJ2-2): EPEVTQTPSHQVTQMGQEVILRCVPISNHLYFYWYRQILGQKVEFLVSFYNNEISEKSEIFDDQFSVERPDGSNFTLKIRSTKLEDSAMYFCASSQTSTGELFFGEGSRLTVL.

The chain combines TRBV7-9 with TRBJ1-6; 7 bases map to TRBD1. The V and J ends lost 0 bases and 7 bases, in that order; junction bases with no gene match: 6. The CDR3 is made up of 16 amino acids. CDR1 is SEHNR and CDR2 is FQNEAQ in the germline V gene (reference sequence). Written as DNA, the CDR3 is TGTGCCAGCAGCTTAGCCGGACAGGATCGAAATTCACCCCTCCACTTT. Translation gives CASSLAGQDRNSPLHF.

The chain has TRBV6-5 and TRBJ2-7; 9 bases agree with TRBD2. CDR3 length equals 13 residues. The germline V gene has CDR1 MNHEY and CDR2 SVGAGI. V trimming: 10 bases; J trimming: 3 bases; junction bases outside the gene matches: 7. The CDR3 sequence is CAIKTSGVYEQYF. In DNA, the CDR3 is TGTGCCATCAAGACTAGCGGAGTCTACGAGCAGTACTTC.

The chain joins TRBV7-2 to TRBJ2-7, with 9 nucleotides matching TRBD2. Trimming took 1 base from V and 2 from J; bases not matched to a gene: 12. The length of the CDR3 is 18 residues. Germline values: CDR1 SGHTA, CDR2 FQGNSA. The CDR3 region is CASSLGYPVGGGAYEQYF. The DNA of the CDR3 is TGTGCCAGCAGCTTAGGGTACCCGGTGGGCGGGGGGGCCTACGAGCAGTACTTC.

The chain joins TRBV3-1 (or the pseudogene TRBV3-2) to TRBJ2-1; D unclear. Germline values: CDR1 LGHDT, CDR2 YNNKEL (reference sequence). This CDR3 has 15 amino acids. V dropped 4 bases and J dropped 1 base, with 11 bases sitting between them. CDR3 bases: TGTGCCAGCAGCCCGAACCCGACATCCTACAATGAGCAGTTCTTC. It is translated as CASSPNPTSYNEQFF.

The chain combines TRBV10-3 with TRBJ2-3; a weak D match, TRBD2 (7 bases). Looked up from germline, CDR1 is ENHRY and CDR2 is SYGVKD. This CDR3 contains 15 residues. Trimming pared 6 bases from V and 4 bases from J, leaving 17 bases between. The CDR3 loop is CAISSSGGIADTQYF. CDR3 nucleotide sequence: TGTGCCATCAGCTCGTCGGGGGGCATAGCAGATACGCAGTATTTT.

The chain couples TRBV6-2 or TRBV6-3 to TRBJ2-7; maybe TRBD2 (5 bases). The V gene's germline CDR1 is MNHEY and CDR2 SVGEGT. The V and J ends lost 2 bases and 4 bases respectively, with 15 bases between them. CDR3 length equals 15 residues. The CDR3 loop reads CASSYQDRGRYEQYF. CDR3 nucleotide sequence: TGTGCCAGCAGTTACCAAGACCGGGGAAGGTACGAGCAGTACTTC.

The genes are TRBV21-1 and TRBJ1-2; TRBD1 is the table's D call and was not checked against the DNA. TRBV21-1 is listed as a pseudogene. The CDR3 runs to 19 residues. CDR3 residues: CASSKVNLPRRGRNYGYTF. In nucleotides, the CDR3 is TGTGCCAGCAGCAAAGTGAACCTGCCGCGGAGGGGGCGGAACTATGGCTACACCTTC.

V usage is TRBV7-3 and J usage is TRBJ1-5; D is possibly TRBD1 (6 bases). Germline loops: CDR1 SGHTA, CDR2 FQGTGA. V lost 1 base to trimming and J lost 5 bases, with 9 bases between them. The CDR3 sequence is 14 residues long. The CDR3 loop is CASSLKAGDQPQHF. DNA of the CDR3: TGTGCCAGCAGCTTAAAGGCAGGGGATCAGCCCCAGCATTTT.

In its sample, this clone was seen a few times. The chain recombines TRBV9 with TRBJ1-6, with TRBD1 identical over 8 bases. V was pared by 4 bases and J by 0 bases, with 3 bases of the junction left unmatched. Germline lookup yields CDR1 SGDLS and CDR2 YYNGEE. There are 16 residues in the CDR3. In DNA, the CDR3 is TGTGCCAGCAGCCGGACAGGGAGCTCCTATAATTCACCCCTCCACTTT. It encodes CASSRTGSSYNSPLHF.

The chain is built from TRBV19 and TRBJ1-2; D may be TRBD1 (5 bases). This CDR3 region has 13 residues. The V and J ends lost 6 bases and 5 bases respectively, with 13 bases between them. CDR1 and CDR2 from the germline V gene are LNHDA and SQIVND (reference sequence). The CDR3 loop reads CASSLGRDYGYTF. The CDR3 bases are TGTGCCAGTAGCCTGGGCAGGGATTATGGCTACACCTTC.

This chain uses TRBV29-1 with TRBJ1-2, with 10 bases that match TRBD1. Per the germline V gene, CDR1 is SQVTM and CDR2 is ANQGSEA. V dropped 5 bases and J dropped 6; count of bases not matched to a gene: 9. This CDR3 is 14 amino acids long. Here the CDR3 DNA reads TGCAGCGTTCCAGACAGGGGGCGAGGAGATGGCTACACCTTC. It encodes CSVPDRGRGDGYTF.

The chain combines TRBV9 with TRBJ2-7; weak D call: TRBD1 (6 bases). CDR1 and CDR2 (germline): SGDLS, YYNGEE. CDR3 length equals 13 residues. V was clipped by 4 bases and J by 1 base, with 9 bases between them. CDR3 sequence: CASSPGQSYEQYF. The CDR3 coding sequence is TGTGCCAGCAGCCCCGGACAGTCCTACGAGCAGTACTTC.

The V and J genes are TRBV15 and TRBJ2-1; 14 nucleotides line up with TRBD2. The CDR3 covers 18 residues. From germline, CDR1 is LNHNV and CDR2 YYDKDF (reference sequence). Trimming at V came to 6 bases and at J to 3 bases, leaving 10 bases not matched to a gene. CDR3 sequence: CATRGTSGGDGNYNEQFF. DNA for the CDR3: TGTGCCACCAGAGGGACTAGCGGGGGAGATGGAAACTACAATGAGCAGTTCTTC.